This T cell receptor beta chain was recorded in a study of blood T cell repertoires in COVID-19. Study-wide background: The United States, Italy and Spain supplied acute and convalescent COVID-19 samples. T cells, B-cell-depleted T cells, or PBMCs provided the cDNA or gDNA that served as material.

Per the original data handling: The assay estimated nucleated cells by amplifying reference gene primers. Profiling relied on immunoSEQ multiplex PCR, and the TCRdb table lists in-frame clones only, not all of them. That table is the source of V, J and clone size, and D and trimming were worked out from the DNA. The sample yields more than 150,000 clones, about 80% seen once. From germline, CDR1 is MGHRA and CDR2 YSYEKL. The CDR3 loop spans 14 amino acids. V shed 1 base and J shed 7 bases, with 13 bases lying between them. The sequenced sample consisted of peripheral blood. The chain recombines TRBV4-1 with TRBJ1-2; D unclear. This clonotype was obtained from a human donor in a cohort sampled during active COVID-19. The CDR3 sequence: CASSQAAGYGGYTF. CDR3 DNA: TGCGCCAGCAGCCAAGCGGCGGGGTATGGTGGCTACACCTTC.